One and the same sample provided the 14 T cell receptor beta chains below, sequenced in a study of quantifying T cell responses using KT2 cells. Study information: cDNA was made from DNase-treated RNA using alpha and beta constant primers.

An oligo carrying a UMI was ligated to the cDNA 3' end. The first PCR ran 3 to 5 cycles with an equimolar RC1.1 and RC1.2 beta primer mix. In TCRdb, the UMI-ligation and nested PCR reads were re-called with MiXCR into one record per CDR3 protein. The table has 52,000 or so distinct CDR3 sequences, 9% to 15% seen once. Sequencing was carried out using PBMCs spiked with cells of the T cell clone KT2. Every receptor here comes from a human donor.

The J gene is TRBJ1-5, the V gene TRBV10-3; D is ambiguous. This CDR3 has 15 amino acids. The V and J ends lost 0 bases and 11 bases respectively, with 17 bases between them. The germline CDR1 and CDR2 sequences are ENHRY and SYGVKD. The CDR3 protein is CAISESATVSGTQHF. The CDR3 DNA reads TGTGCCATCAGTGAGTCGGCCACGGTGTCGGGGACCCAGCATTTT.

This clonotype was detected only a few times. The CDR3 DNA reads TGTGCCAGCAGCTCAGCTACAGGGTTAGCCAAAAACATTCAGTACTTC. It codes for CASSSATGLAKNIQYF. This rearrangement joins TRBV7-2 to TRBJ2-4, with TRBD1 as a possible D gene (6 bases). The CDR3 has 16 residues. Germline loops: CDR1 SGHTA, CDR2 FQGNSA. The germline V and J ends were trimmed by 4 bases and 0 bases, with 13 bases remaining between them.

This clonotype was observed at least ten times. V is TRBV9 and J is TRBJ2-1; 7 bases are shared with TRBD2. The germline V gene encodes CDR1 SGDLS and CDR2 YYNGEE. V trimming: 0 bases; J trimming: 2 bases; junction bases outside the gene matches: 2. The CDR3 has 15 residues. CDR3 protein: CASSVGAGAYNEQFF. The CDR3 DNA is TGTGCCAGCAGCGTAGGGGCGGGGGCCTACAATGAGCAGTTCTTC.

V gene TRBV6-2 or TRBV6-3 combines with J gene TRBJ1-5; the D is unclear. Germline V gene data show CDR1 as MNHEY and CDR2 as SVGEGT. V dropped 6 bases and J dropped 4 bases, with 10 bases sitting between them. CDR3 size: 13 residues. CDR3 protein: CASRPDPNQPQHF. The DNA of the CDR3 is TGTGCCAGCAGACCGGACCCGAATCAGCCCCAGCATTTT.

The chain combines TRBV29-1 with TRBJ1-1, with D perhaps matching TRBD1 (5 bases). With 7 bases removed from V and 4 bases from J, the gap between germline ends came to 19 bases. Germline V gene lookup returns CDR1 SQVTM and CDR2 ANQGSEA. The CDR3 covers 14 residues. This CDR3 is CSARQGSISTEAFF. The CDR3 nucleotides are TGCAGCGCCCGGCAGGGAAGTATTAGCACTGAAGCTTTCTTT.

This clonotype was observed a handful of times. CDR3 coding DNA: TGCAGCGTATCCGGACAGGGAGGGTACCCGGCCCACGAGCAGTACTTC. Protein product: CSVSGQGGYPAHEQYF. The rearrangement links TRBV29-1 to TRBJ2-7; a weak D match, TRBD1 (8 bases). Deletions cut 6 bases from V and 5 bases from J, with 26 bases between. The germline V gene has CDR1 SQVTM and CDR2 ANQGSEA. The CDR3 has 16 amino acids.

This clonotype was seen ten or more times. The chain uses TRBV9 and TRBJ2-3; D unclear. Germline V lookup: CDR1 SGDLS, CDR2 YYNGEE. The CDR3 has 13 residues. Trimming shortened V by 4 bases and J by 6 bases, and 12 bases separated the two germline ends. The CDR3 loop reads CASSPDRPDTQYF. For the CDR3, the DNA is TGTGCCAGCAGCCCCGACCGCCCCGATACGCAGTATTTT.

The rearrangement links TRBV7-8 to TRBJ2-1, with TRBD2 matching over 7 bases. The CDR3 length is 15 residues. The V segment lost 3 bases and the J segment 6 bases; nucleotides outside the gene matches: 8. Germline-derived CDR1 and CDR2 are SGHVS and FQNEAQ. The CDR3 DNA is TGTGCCAGCAGCTTTAAGCGGGACCAACGCAATGAGCAGTTCTTC. Amino acids: CASSFKRDQRNEQFF.

The chain carries TRBV9 and TRBJ2-5; 8 bases line up with TRBD2. The CDR3 covers 16 residues. V dropped 0 bases and J dropped 2; count of bases not matched to a gene: 6. Germline V gene sequence: CDR1 SGDLS, CDR2 YYNGEE. The CDR3 sequence is CASSVGIAGSQETQYF. CDR3 coding DNA: TGTGCCAGCAGCGTAGGAATAGCGGGGTCACAAGAGACCCAGTACTTC.

V and J are TRBV6-2 or TRBV6-3 and TRBJ2-1; 7 nucleotides align to TRBD2. There are 13 residues in the CDR3. Trimming removed 10 bases from V and 1 base from J; junction bases left unmatched: 4. Germline assignment: CDR1 MNHEY and CDR2 SVGEGT. The CDR3 bases are TGTGCCACCAGGGAGGGGTCCTACAATGAGCAGTTCTTC. Translated, it gives CATREGSYNEQFF.

This clonotype was observed many times. The V and J genes are TRBV24-1 and TRBJ2-1; 8 bases are a match to TRBD1. The V segment lost 11 bases and the J segment 8 bases; nucleotides outside the gene matches: 10. The V gene's germline CDR1 is KGHDR and CDR2 SFDVKD. The CDR3 spans 13 residues. CDR3 in amino acids: CASGQGSTDEQFF. CDR3 coding DNA: TGTGCCAGCGGACAGGGATCCACGGATGAGCAGTTCTTC.

This clonotype was recorded at least ten times. This rearrangement joins TRBV6-4 to TRBJ2-2; TRBD2 aligns across 10 bases. Germline lookup yields CDR1 MRHNA and CDR2 SNTAGT. This CDR3 comprises 15 residues. Trimming took 6 bases from V and 4 from J; bases not matched to a gene: 5. The CDR3 nucleotides read TGTGCCAGCAGCCCTAGCGGGGGCTCCACCGGGGAGCTGTTTTTT. Amino acids: CASSPSGGSTGELFF.

The table lists this clonotype with a few counts. The V call is TRBV4-2, the J call TRBJ2-3, with TRBD2 as a possible D gene (7 bases). Germline V gives CDR1 LGHNA, CDR2 YNFKEQ. The CDR3 has 13 amino acids. V was shortened by 6 bases and J by 15 bases, with 22 bases between the two germline ends. CDR3 amino acids: CASSPGGQEKIYF. CDR3 nucleotide sequence: TGTGCCAGCAGTCCCGGGGGGCAAGAGAAGATATATTTT.

In its sample, this clonotype was seen a few times. The chain links TRBV2 to TRBJ1-5; a possible D gene is TRBD1 (6 bases). Germline lookup yields CDR1 SNHLY and CDR2 FYNNEI. V was clipped by 3 bases and J by 0 bases, with 15 bases between them. The CDR3 runs to 17 residues. The CDR3 here is CASSDWGRGASNQPQHF. The CDR3 nucleotides are TGTGCCAGCAGTGACTGGGGGCGGGGAGCTAGCAATCAGCCCCAGCATTTT.